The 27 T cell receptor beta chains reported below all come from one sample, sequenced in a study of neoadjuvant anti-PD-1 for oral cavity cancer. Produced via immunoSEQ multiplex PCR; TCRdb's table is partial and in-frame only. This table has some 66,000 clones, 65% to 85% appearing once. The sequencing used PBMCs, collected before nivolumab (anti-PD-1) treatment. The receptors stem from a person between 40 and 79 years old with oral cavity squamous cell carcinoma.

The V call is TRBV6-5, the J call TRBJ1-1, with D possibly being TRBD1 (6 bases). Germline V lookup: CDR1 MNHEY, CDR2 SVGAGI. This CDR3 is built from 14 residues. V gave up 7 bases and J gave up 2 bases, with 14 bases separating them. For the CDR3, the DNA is TGTGCCAGCACGATGAGGGGGGGAAACACTGAAGCTTTCTTT. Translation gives CASTMRGGNTEAFF.

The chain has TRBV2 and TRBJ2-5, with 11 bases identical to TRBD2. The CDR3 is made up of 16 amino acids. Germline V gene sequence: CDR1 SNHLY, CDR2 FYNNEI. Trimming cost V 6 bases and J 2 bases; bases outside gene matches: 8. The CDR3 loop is CASSYLLAGAQETQYF. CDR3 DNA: TGTGCCAGCAGCTACTTACTAGCGGGGGCACAAGAGACCCAGTACTTC.

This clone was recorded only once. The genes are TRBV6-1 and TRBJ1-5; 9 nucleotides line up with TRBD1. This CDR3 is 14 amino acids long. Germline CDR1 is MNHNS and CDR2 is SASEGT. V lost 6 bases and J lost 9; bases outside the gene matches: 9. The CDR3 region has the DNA TGTGCCAGCAGGGGACAGGGAAATGTATGGCCCCAGCATTTT. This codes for CASRGQGNVWPQHF.

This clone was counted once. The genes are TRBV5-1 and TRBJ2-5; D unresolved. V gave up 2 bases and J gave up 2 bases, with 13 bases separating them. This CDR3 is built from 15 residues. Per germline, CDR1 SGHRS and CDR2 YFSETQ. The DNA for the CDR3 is TGCGCCAGCAGCTTACTGCATGAGCCACAAGAGACCCAGTACTTC. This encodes CASSLLHEPQETQYF.

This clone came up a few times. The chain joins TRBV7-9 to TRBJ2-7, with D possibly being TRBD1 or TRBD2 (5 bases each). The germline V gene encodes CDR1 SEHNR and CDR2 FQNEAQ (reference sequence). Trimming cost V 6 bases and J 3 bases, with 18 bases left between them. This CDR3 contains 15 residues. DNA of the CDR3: TGTGCCAGCAGTACCTTATGGGGACCCTACTACGAGCAGTACTTC. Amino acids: CASSTLWGPYYEQYF. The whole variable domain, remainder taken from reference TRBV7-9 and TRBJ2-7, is DTGVSQNPRHKITKRGQNVTFRCDPISEHNRLYWYRQTLGQGPEFLTYFQNEAQLEKSRLLSDRFSAERPKGSFSTLEIQRTEQGDSAMYLCASSTLWGPYYEQYFGPGTRLTVT.

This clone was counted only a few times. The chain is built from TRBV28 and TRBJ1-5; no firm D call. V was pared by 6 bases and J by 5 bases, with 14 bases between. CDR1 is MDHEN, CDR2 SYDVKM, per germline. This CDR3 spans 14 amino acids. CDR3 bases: TGTGCCAGCAGGAATTCGAGGCCGTATCAGCCCCAGCATTTT. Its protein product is CASRNSRPYQPQHF. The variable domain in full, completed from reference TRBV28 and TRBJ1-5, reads DVKVTQSSRYLVKRTGEKVFLECVQDMDHENMFWYRQDPGLGLRLIYFSYDVKMKEKGDIPEGYSVSREKKERFSLILESASTNQTSMYLCASRNSRPYQPQHFGDGTRLSIL.

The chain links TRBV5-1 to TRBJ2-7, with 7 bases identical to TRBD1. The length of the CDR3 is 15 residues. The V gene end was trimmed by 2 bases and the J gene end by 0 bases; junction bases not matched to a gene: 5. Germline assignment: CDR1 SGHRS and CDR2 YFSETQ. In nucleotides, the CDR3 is TGCGCCAGCAGCTTCGGCAGGGGGAACTCCTACGAGCAGTACTTC. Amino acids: CASSFGRGNSYEQYF.

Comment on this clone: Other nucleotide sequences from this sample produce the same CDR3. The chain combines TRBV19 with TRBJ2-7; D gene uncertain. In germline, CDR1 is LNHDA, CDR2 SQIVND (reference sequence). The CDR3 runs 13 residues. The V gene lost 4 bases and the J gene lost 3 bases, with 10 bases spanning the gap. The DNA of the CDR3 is TGTGCCAGTAGTAGGGCCCTCAGCTACGAGCAGTACTTC. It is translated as CASSRALSYEQYF.

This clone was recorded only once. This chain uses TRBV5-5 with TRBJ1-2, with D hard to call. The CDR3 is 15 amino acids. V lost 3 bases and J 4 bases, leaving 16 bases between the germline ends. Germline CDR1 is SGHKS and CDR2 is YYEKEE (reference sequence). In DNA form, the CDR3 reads TGTGCCAGCAGCTCGGAGGCAACGGGCAGCTATGGCTACACCTTC. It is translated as CASSSEATGSYGYTF.

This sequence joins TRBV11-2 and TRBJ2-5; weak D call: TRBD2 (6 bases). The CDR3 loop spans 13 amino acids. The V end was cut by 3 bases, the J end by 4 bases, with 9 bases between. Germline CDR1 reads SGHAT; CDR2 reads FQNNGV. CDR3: CASSFLEGETQYF. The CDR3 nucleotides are TGTGCCAGCAGCTTTTTGGAGGGAGAGACCCAGTACTTC.

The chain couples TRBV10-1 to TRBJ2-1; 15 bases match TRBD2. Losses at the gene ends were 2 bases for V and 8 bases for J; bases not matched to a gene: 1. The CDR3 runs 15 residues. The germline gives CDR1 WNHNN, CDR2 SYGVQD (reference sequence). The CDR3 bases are TGCGCCAGCAGTGAGGGACTAGCGGGAGGGTATGAGCAGTTCTTC. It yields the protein CASSEGLAGGYEQFF.

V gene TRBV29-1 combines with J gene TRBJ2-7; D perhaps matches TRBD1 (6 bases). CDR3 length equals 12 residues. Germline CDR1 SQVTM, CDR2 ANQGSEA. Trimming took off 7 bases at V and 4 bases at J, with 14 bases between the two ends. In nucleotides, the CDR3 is TGCAGCGCCACGGGACATTTTTACGAGCAGTACTTC. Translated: CSATGHFYEQYF.

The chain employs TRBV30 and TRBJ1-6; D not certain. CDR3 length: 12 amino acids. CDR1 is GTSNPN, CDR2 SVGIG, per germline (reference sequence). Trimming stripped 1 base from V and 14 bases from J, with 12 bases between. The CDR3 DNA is TGTGCCTGGAGTGCCGACGCCCCAACCCTCCACTTT. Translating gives CAWSADAPTLHF.

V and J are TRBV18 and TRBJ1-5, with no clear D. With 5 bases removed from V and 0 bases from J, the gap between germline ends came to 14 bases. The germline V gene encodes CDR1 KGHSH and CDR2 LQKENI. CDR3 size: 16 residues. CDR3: CASSAAGPNSNQPQHF. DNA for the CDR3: TGTGCCAGCTCAGCGGCAGGACCAAATAGCAATCAGCCCCAGCATTTT. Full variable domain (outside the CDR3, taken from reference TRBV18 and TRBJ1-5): NAGVMQNPRHLVRRRGQEARLRCSPMKGHSHVYWYRQLPEEGLKFMVYLQKENIIDESGMPKERFSAEFPKEGPSILRIQQVVRGDSAAYFCASSAAGPNSNQPQHFGDGTRLSIL.

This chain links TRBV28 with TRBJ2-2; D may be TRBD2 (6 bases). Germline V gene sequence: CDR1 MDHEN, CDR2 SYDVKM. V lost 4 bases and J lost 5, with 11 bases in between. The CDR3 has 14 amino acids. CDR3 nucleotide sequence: TGTGCCAGCAGTTCACCGGGAGATACCGGGGAGCTGTTTTTT. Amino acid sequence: CASSSPGDTGELFF.

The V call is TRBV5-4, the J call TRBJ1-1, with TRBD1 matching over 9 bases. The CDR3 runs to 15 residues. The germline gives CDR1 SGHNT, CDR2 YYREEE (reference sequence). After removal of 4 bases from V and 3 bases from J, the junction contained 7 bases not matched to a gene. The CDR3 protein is CASSLDRGRYTEAFF. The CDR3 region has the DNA TGTGCCAGCAGCCTTGACAGGGGGAGATACACTGAAGCTTTCTTT.

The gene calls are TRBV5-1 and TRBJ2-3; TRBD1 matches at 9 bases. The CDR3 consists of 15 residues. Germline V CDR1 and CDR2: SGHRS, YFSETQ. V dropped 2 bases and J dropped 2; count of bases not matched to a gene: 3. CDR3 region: CASSLQGAATDTQYF. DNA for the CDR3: TGCGCCAGCAGCTTACAGGGGGCTGCCACAGATACGCAGTATTTT.

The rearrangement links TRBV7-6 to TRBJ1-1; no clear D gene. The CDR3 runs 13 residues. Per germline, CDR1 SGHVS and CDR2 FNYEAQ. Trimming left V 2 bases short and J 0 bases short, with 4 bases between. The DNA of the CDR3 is TGTGCCAGCAGCTTATCGATGAACACTGAAGCTTTCTTT. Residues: CASSLSMNTEAFF.

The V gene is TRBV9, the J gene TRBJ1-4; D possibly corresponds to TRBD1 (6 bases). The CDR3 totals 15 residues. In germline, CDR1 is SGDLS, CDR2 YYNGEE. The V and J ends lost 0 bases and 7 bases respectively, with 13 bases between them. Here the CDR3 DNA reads TGTGCCAGCAGCGTAGCTGGGCAGGGGAGTGAAAAACTGTTTTTT. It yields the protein CASSVAGQGSEKLFF.

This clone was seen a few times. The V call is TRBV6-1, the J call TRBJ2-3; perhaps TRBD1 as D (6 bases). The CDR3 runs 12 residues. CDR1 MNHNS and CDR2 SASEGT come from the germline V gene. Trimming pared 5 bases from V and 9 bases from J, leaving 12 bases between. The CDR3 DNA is TGTGCCAGCAGTCAGGGGTTAGGGACGCAGTATTTT. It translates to CASSQGLGTQYF.

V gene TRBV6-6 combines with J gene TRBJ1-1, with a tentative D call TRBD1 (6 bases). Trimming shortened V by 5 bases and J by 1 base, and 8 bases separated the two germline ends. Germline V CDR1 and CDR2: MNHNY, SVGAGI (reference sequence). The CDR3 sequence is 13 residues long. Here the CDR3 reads CASSTGSNTEAFF. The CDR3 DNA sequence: TGTGCCAGCAGTACAGGGTCGAACACTGAAGCTTTCTTT.

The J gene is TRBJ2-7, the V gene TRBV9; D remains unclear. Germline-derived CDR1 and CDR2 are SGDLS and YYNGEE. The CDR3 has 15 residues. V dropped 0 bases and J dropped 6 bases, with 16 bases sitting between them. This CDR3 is CASSVAPRLGSEQYF. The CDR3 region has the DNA TGTGCCAGCAGCGTAGCCCCCCGCTTGGGGTCCGAGCAGTACTTC.

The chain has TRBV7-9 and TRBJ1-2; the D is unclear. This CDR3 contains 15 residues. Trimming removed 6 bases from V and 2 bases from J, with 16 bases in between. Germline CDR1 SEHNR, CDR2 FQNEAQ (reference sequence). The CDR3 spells CASRRSDGENYGYTF. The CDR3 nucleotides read TGTGCCAGCAGACGATCAGACGGGGAAAACTATGGCTACACCTTC.

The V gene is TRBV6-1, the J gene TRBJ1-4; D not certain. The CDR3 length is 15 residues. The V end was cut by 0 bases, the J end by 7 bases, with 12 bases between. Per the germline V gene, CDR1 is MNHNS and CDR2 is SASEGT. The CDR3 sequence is CASSEANRIPEKLFF. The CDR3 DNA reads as TGTGCCAGCAGTGAAGCTAACCGAATCCCTGAAAAACTGTTTTTT.

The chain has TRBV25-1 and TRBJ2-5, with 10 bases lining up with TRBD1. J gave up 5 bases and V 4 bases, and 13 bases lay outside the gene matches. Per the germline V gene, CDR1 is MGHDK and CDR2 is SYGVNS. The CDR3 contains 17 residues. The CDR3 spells CASSVGTGVLKAETQYF. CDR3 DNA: TGTGCCAGCAGTGTGGGGACAGGGGTTCTTAAGGCCGAGACCCAGTACTTC.

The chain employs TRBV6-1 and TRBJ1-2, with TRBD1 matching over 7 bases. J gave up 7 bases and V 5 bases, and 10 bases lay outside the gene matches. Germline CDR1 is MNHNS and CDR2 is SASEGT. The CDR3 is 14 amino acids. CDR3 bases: TGTGCCAGCAGTACCTCGAGGGGGCAGCTTGGCTACACCTTC. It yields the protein CASSTSRGQLGYTF.

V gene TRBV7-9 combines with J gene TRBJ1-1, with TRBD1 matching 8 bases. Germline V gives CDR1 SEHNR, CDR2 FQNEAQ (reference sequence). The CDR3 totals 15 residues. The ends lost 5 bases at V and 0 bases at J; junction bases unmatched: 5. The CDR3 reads CASSHGQGLNTEAFF. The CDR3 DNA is TGTGCCAGCAGCCACGGACAGGGACTGAACACTGAAGCTTTCTTT.